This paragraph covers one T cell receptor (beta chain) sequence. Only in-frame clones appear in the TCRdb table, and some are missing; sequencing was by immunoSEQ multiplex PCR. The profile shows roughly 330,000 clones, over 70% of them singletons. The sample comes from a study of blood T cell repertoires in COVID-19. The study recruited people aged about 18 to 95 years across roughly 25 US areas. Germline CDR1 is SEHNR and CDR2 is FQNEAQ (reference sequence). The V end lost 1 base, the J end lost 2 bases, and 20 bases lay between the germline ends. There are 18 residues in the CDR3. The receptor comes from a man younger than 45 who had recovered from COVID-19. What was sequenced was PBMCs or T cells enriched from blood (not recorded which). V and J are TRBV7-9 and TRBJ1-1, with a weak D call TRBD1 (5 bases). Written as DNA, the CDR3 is TGTGCCAGCAGCTTAGTTCAATCTAAACACGGACATAACACTGAAGCTTTCTTT. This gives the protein CASSLVQSKHGHNTEAFF.